This TCR beta chain originates from a study of blood T cell repertoires in COVID-19. Study-level background: The study drew acute and convalescent COVID-19 samples from the United States, Italy and Spain. The analysed material was cDNA or gDNA that came from T cells, B-cell-depleted T cells, or PBMCs.

Assay: immunoSEQ multiplex PCR; the TCRdb copy retains only in-frame clones and omits some. In the table there are around 300,000 clones, approximately 90% of which are singletons. This clone showed up just a few times. V was pared by 5 bases and J by 1 base, with 17 bases between. CDR1 is SGHTA and CDR2 is FQGTGA in the germline V gene. The CDR3 runs to 16 residues. For recovered donors of Cohort 3, there were two negative PCRs, clearance, or symptom resolution. The rearrangement joins TRBV7-3 to TRBJ1-1; D not certain. This receptor was taken from a woman aged 45-59 years who had recovered from COVID-19. Sequenced sample: PBMCs or T cells enriched from blood (not recorded which). The CDR3 protein is CASSPGPLRGNTEAFF. As DNA, the CDR3 is TGTGCCAGCAGCCCCGGGCCACTACGGGGGAACACTGAAGCTTTCTTT. The variable domain in full, with the rest retrieved from reference TRBV7-3 and TRBJ1-1, is GAGVSQTPSNKVTEKGKYVELRCDPISGHTALYWYRQSLGQGPEFLIYFQGTGAADDSGLPNDRFFAVRPEGSVSTLKIQRTERGDSAVYLCASSPGPLRGNTEAFFGQGTRLTVV.